Included here is one TCR beta chain sequence, with context. The antigen it recognizes is unknown. Per-base quality was not reported, and no clone a single base away is much larger than it. Genomic DNA was isolated using the Qiagen DNeasy kit from unsorted PBMCs as well as from negatively selected CD4+ and CD8+ fractions. Using primers that anneal to V and J segments, immunoSEQ multiplex PCR amplified the TCR beta CDR3 regions. A synthetic immune receptor repertoire was used to minimize amplification bias, and remaining bias was computationally removed after sequencing. In the source study's methods: Custom Python scripts were used to quantify repertoire diversity as the Shannon entropy index. Unsorted, CD4+ and CD8+ repertoires were examined separately, except in combined analyses, for which CD4+ and CD8+ sequences were merged in silico. Clonal expansion was defined as a frequency increase of at least 2-fold after treatment compared with C1D1, and clones undetected at baseline were assigned a pseudocount of 0.5. Clones with 0 or 1 copy at C1D1 were classified as singleton clones, and clones with 2 or more copies were classified as non-singleton clones. By matching protein sequences in sorted samples from the same patient, clones expanded in unsorted samples were annotated as CD4+, CD8+ or unknown. Diversity changes from C1D1 to C4D1 were tested in paired samples using Wilcoxon tests. Imported from immuneACCESS, the table was reduced by TCRdb to in-frame sequences with V and J called. These copies leave out some clones; in studies compared against another copy, an unresolved V gene accounts for under half, and the cause of the remainder is not known. V, J and clone size derive from that table, while D and trimming were established from the DNA sequence. For this sample there are roughly 86,000 clones; 83% appear just once. About a sixth of the sample belongs to the ten largest clones.

The time point label, as the study defines it: cycle 4 day 1 (C4D1), after more than 5 weeks of nivolumab. Every trial patient had relapsed after autologous stem cell transplantation, and cohorts A, B and C differed in prior brentuximab vedotin exposure. The trial cohort comprised some 60 patients with relapsed/refractory classical Hodgkin lymphoma whose best overall responses were complete response, partial response or progressive disease. Trial patients were treated with single-agent nivolumab in the multi-cohort phase II CheckMate 205 trial. An independent review committee assessed best overall response using the 2007 International Working Group response criteria. Trial PBMCs were collected just before the start of nivolumab (C1D1) and during therapy at cycle 2 day 1 and cycle 4 day 1. Peripheral blood was collected in 8 mL Vacutainer Cell Preparation Tubes, from which PBMCs were isolated by centrifugation and then cryopreserved.

The data originate from a study of PD-1 blockade in classical Hodgkin lymphoma (dated by TCRdb to 2020 to 2021). Turning to the overall study: Nivolumab dosing was 3 mg/kg intravenously every 2 weeks, continuing until either disease progression or unacceptable toxicity. The study used TCR beta sequencing and CyTOF to define a peripheral blood immune signature of response to PD-1 blockade in classical Hodgkin lymphoma. The full study reports these points: Among trial patients, those achieving complete response had baseline diversity similar to that of newly diagnosed patients, while diversity was significantly lower in partial responders and progressors. The study was restricted to a single clinical trial cohort, and the causes of repertoire differences, possibly disease activity or prior therapy, were left undefined. CD4+ but not CD8+ TCR diversity rose significantly by C4D1 (p=0.0027 vs p=0.16), most apparent in complete responders (p=0.02). Patients starting nivolumab less than 1 year after ASCT had lower diversity and were excluded from later analyses to avoid confounding by immune reconstitution. Baseline TCR diversity was reported as lower in newly diagnosed patients than in healthy donors, and lower still in relapsed/refractory patients.

Relative to germline, V is 0 bases shorter and J is 3 bases shorter, with 6 bases between their ends. In the germline V gene, CDR1 corresponds to SGHRS and CDR2 to YFSETQ. The CDR3, cysteine through phenylalanine, is 14 amino acids long. The CDR3 DNA has 42 bases and is translated from base 1. This clonotype originated in a human donor with classical Hodgkin lymphoma. The material sequenced was peripheral blood mononuclear cells (PBMCs), taken before the fourth cycle of nivolumab. The chain uses TRBV5-1 and TRBJ2-2, with the D gene uncertain. The CDR3 sequence is CASSLDPDTGELFF. The DNA sequence follows: TGCGCCAGCAGCTTGGACCCAGACACCGGGGAGCTGTTTTTT.